The sequence of this TCR beta chain was determined in a study of T cells in Graves' hyperthyroidism and ophthalmopathy (dated 2019 in TCRdb). Some background on the complete study: Peripheral blood samples were taken at initial diagnosis, before any treatment was given. Following sampling, methimazole starting at 30 mg daily was given to hyperthyroidism patients, and high-dose intravenous methylprednisolone was given to ophthalmopathy patients. To identify TCR V-J signatures that set the groups apart, the researchers used a discovery cohort of about a hundred patients, made up of under 45 with Graves' ophthalmopathy and about 60 with stable Graves' hyperthyroidism. An independent validation cohort of under 20 hyperthyroidism patients and about 15 patients who later progressed to ophthalmopathy tested prospective prediction of ophthalmopathy. The 95 to 100 discovery patients were randomly split 7:3 into training and test sets. Thyroid tissue and blood T-cell repertoires from more than 5 Graves' hyperthyroidism patients were also compared in the study. The paper describes TCR Vbeta CDR3 sequencing of 120 to 150 peripheral blood samples, made up of roughly 45 ophthalmopathy patients, 70 to 75 hyperthyroidism patients and 17 progressor patients. Paper-wide results and their limitations: In validation, the model predicted progression to ophthalmopathy with roughly 66% sensitivity and 72% to 85% specificity, a median of 6.5 months before onset. Most expanded thyroid clonotypes (frequency above 0.001) were also detected in blood, a finding suggesting that blood repertoires may reflect thyroid immune responses. No statistical method was used to set the sample size in advance, and investigators knew the group allocation. Ophthalmopathy was separated from stable hyperthyroidism by a 13 V-J signature model, with approximately 89% sensitivity and about 84% specificity obtained in cross-validation and 80%/75% obtained in testing.

CDR1 and CDR2 (SGHTA, FQGTGA) derive from the germline V gene. The CDR3 numbers 15 residues from cysteine through phenylalanine. Only the CDR3 DNA is retained, 45 bases long and in frame from the first base. V and J are truncated by 0 bases and 5 bases respectively, leaving an intervening sequence of 10 bases. Stable Graves' hyperthyroidism was defined as no progression to ophthalmopathy during 18 months of follow-up. Hyperthyroidism patients were newly diagnosed, had a disease duration of under 2 months, and were aged 18 to 65 years. The study excluded patients with uncontrolled infections, other autoimmune diseases, pregnancy or lactation. Clinical symptoms, serum thyroxine and TRAb, thyroid ultrasound, and orbital computed tomography formed the basis for the diagnoses. Ficoll-Paque density gradient centrifugation was used to isolate PBMCs from approximately 10 ml of fresh peripheral blood. Trizol reagent was used to extract total RNA, and RNA quality was then checked on an Agilent 2100 Bioanalyzer.

Amplification of TCR beta CDR3 regions was carried out from RNA transcripts. The first round of RT-PCR for the TCR CDR3 was performed with the HTBI primer set and the Qiagen OneStep RT-PCR kit. Libraries were constructed in a second round of multiplex PCR, after which size selection and purification were carried out. The libraries were sequenced on an Illumina HiSeq2000 using paired-end 100 bp reads. Per the original workflow: Raw data were processed with SOAPnuke, discarding reads with adapters, uncalled bases, mean Phred below 15, or no exact constant-primer or identifier match. High-quality paired reads were merged using COPE v1.2.5, and each unique nucleotide sequence was defined as a clonotype. Clonotypes were aligned to IMGT TRBV, TRBD and TRBJ reference segments using MiTCR v1.1. The analysis included only V-J combinations with a frequency above 0.0001, which together covered over 98% of the repertoires. A TCS score was defined as the ratio of F50 (clonal expansion) to E x V (chaos), with BLOSUM62-based TCRdist applied between CDR3 peptides within each V-J. Welch's t-statistics and random forest reduced roughly 540 V-J features to 13, which were used in a naive Bayes classifier (R e1071). TCRdb reworked the public reads: Q25 trimming with fastp, MiXCR clone assembly, productive beta chains retained. Rows merge per CDR3 protein into single entries with the most common DNA and genes. None of the V and J calls come from the authors' own analysis; TCRdb made them. The sample yields a few hundred thousand distinct CDR3 sequences; approximately 14% were counted once. Of the sample, less than 9.5% is held by the ten largest clones.

This clonotype has at least ten counts. Its antigen specificity is not known. Per-base qualities were not stored, and no clone one base away is much larger. Source material: blood. The receptor chain draws on TRBV7-3 and TRBJ2-2; a weak D assignment points to TRBD2 (5 bases agree). This sequence was found in a woman in her thirties with Graves' hyperthyroidism. The bases read TGTGCCAGCAGCTTAACGCTAGCTTGGACCGGGGAGCTGTTTTTT. It is translated as CASSLTLAWTGELFF.